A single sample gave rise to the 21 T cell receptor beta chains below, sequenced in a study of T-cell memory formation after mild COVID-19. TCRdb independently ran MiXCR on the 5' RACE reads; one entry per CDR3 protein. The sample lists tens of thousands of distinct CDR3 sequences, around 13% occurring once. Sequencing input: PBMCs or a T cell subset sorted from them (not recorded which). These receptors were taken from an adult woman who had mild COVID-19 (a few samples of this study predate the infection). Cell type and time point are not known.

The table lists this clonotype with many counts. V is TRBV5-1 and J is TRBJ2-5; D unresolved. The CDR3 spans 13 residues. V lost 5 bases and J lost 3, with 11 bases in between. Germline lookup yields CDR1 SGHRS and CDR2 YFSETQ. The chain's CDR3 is CASRASFEETQYF. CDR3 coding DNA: TGCGCCAGCAGGGCGAGCTTTGAAGAGACCCAGTACTTC.

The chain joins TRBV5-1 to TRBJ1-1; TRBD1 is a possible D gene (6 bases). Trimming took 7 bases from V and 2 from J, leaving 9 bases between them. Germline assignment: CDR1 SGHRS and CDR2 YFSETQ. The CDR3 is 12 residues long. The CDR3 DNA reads TGCGCCAGCGGCAGGGGAAACACTGAAGCTTTCTTT. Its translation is CASGRGNTEAFF.

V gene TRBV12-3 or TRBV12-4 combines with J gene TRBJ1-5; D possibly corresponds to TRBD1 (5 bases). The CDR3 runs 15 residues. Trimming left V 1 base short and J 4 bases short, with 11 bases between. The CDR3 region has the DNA TGTGCCAGCAGTTTAGGTTATGGGGGTAATCAGCCCCAGCATTTT. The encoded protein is CASSLGYGGNQPQHF.

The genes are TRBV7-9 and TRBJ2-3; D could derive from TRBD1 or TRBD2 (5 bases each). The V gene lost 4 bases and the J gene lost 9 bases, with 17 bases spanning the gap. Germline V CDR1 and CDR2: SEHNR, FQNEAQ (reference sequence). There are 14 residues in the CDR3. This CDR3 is CASSSGRTPPTQYF. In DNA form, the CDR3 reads TGTGCCAGCAGCTCGGGACGAACCCCCCCAACGCAGTATTTT.

The chain's CDR3 is CSVERDSGYTF. The CDR3 region has the DNA TGCAGCGTTGAGAGGGACAGCGGCTACACCTTC. The chain uses TRBV29-1 and TRBJ1-2, with 7 bases matching TRBD1. The CDR3 sequence is 11 residues long. The junction had 3 bases not matched to a gene; V was cut back by 3 bases and J by 8 bases. Per the germline V gene, CDR1 is SQVTM and CDR2 is ANQGSEA.

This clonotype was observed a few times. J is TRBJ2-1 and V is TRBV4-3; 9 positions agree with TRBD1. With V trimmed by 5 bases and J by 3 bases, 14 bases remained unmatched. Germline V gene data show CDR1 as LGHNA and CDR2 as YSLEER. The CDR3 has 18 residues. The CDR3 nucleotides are TGCGCCAGCAGCAATGAACCCCTGACAGGGGGTGTCTACAATGAGCAGTTCTTC. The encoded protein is CASSNEPLTGGVYNEQFF.

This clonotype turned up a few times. The CDR3 protein is CASLPGAFNYGYTF. CDR3 nucleotide sequence: TGTGCCAGCCTACCTGGAGCGTTTAACTATGGCTACACCTTC. The chain carries TRBV2 and TRBJ1-2; no definite D call. CDR3 length equals 14 residues. The germline V gene has CDR1 SNHLY and CDR2 FYNNEI. Trimming took off 8 bases at V and 1 base at J, with 14 bases between the two ends. The full variable domain, with the rest looked up from reference TRBV2 and TRBJ1-2, is EPEVTQTPSHQVTQMGQEVILRCVPISNHLYFYWYRQILGQKVEFLVSFYNNEISEKSEIFDDQFSVERPDGSNFTLKIRSTKLEDSAMYFCASLPGAFNYGYTFGSGTRLTVV.

The CDR3 is CASSVGSAATDTQYF. CDR3 nucleotides: TGTGCCAGCAGCGTAGGGAGCGCGGCCACAGATACGCAGTATTTT. The chain employs TRBV9 and TRBJ2-3, with D unclear. V was trimmed by 0 bases and J by 2 bases, leaving 10 bases between them. Germline CDR1 SGDLS, CDR2 YYNGEE. This CDR3 is built from 15 residues.

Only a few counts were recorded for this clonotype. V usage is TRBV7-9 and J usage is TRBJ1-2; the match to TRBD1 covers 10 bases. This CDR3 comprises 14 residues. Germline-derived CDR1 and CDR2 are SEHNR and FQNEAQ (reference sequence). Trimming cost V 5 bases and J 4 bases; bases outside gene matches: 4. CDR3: CASSIRDRGYGYTF. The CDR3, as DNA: TGTGCCAGCAGCATCCGGGACAGGGGCTATGGCTACACCTTC.

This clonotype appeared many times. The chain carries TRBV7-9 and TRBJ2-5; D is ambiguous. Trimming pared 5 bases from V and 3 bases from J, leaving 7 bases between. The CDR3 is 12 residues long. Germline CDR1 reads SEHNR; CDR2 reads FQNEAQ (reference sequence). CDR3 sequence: CASSPAEETQYF. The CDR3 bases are TGTGCCAGCAGCCCGGCCGAAGAGACCCAGTACTTC.

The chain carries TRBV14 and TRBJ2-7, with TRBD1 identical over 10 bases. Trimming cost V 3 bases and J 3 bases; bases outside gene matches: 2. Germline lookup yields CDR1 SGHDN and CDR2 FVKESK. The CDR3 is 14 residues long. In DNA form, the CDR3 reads TGTGCCAGCAGCCAGGGACAGGGGCGCTACGAGCAGTACTTC. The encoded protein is CASSQGQGRYEQYF.

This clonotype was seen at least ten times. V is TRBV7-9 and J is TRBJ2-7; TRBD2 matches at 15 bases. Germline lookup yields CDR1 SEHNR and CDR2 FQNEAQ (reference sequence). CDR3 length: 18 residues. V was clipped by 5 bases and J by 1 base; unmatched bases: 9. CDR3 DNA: TGTGCCAGCAGCCTCGGGACTAGCGGGAGGTACCTATCCTACGAGCAGTACTTC. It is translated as CASSLGTSGRYLSYEQYF.

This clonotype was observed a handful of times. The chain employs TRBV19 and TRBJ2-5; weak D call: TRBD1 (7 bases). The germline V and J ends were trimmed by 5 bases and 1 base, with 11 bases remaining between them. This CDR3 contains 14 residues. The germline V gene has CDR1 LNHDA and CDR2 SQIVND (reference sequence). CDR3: CASSAGQIQETQYF. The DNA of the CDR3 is TGTGCCAGTAGTGCGGGACAGATCCAAGAGACCCAGTACTTC.

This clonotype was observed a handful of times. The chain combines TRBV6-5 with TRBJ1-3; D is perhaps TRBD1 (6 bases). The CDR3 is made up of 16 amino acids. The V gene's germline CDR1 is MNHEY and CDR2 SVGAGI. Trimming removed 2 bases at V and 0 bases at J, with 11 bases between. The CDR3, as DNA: TGTGCCAGCAGTTACGGGGGCGACAACTCTGGAAACACCATATATTTT. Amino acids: CASSYGGDNSGNTIYF.

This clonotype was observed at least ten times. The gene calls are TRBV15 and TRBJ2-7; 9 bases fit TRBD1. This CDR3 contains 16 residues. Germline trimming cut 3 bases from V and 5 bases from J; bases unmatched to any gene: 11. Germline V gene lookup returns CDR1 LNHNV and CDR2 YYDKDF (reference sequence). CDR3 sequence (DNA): TGTGCCACCAGCAGTACCTTGGACAGGGGAATCCACGAGCAGTACTTC. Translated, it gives CATSSTLDRGIHEQYF.

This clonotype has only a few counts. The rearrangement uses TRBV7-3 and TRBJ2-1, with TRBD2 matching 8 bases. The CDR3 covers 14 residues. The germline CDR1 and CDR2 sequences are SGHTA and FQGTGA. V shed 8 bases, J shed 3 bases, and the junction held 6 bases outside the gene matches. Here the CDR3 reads CASSPGLDYNEQFF. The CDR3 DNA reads TGTGCCAGCTCCCCGGGACTAGACTACAATGAGCAGTTCTTC.

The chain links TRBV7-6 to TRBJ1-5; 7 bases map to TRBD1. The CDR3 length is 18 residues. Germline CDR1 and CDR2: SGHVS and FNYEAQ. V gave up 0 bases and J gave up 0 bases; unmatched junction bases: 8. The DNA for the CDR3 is TGTGCCAGCAGCTTAGCTGCCGGGACAGATTATAGCAATCAGCCCCAGCATTTT. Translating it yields CASSLAAGTDYSNQPQHF.

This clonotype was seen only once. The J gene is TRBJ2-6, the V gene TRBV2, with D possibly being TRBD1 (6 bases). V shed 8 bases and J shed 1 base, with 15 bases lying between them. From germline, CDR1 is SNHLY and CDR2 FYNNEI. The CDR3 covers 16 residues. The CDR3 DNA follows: TGTGCCAGCGGACTGGACAGTTCATCTGGGGCCAACGTCCTGACTTTC. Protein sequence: CASGLDSSSGANVLTF.

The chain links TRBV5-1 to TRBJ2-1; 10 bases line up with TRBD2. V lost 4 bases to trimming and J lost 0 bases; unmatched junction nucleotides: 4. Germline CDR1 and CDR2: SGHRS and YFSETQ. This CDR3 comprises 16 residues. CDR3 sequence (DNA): TGCGCCAGCAGCGGACTAGCGGAGAGCTCCTACAATGAGCAGTTCTTC. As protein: CASSGLAESSYNEQFF.

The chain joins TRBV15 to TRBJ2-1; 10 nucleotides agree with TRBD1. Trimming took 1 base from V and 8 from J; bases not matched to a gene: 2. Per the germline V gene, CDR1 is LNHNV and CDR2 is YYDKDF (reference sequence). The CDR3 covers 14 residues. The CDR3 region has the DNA TGTGCCACCAGCAGAGGACAGGGGGCCTATGAGCAGTTCTTC. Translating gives CATSRGQGAYEQFF.

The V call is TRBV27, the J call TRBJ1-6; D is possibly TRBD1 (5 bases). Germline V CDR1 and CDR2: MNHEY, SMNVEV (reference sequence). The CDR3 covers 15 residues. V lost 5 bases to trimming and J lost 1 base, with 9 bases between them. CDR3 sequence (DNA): TGTGCCAGCAGTGAGACAGAGTCCTATAATTCACCCCTCCACTTT. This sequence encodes CASSETESYNSPLHF.